This T cell receptor beta chain is from a study of cytomegalovirus exposure and HLA in healthy donors. This clone was picked up a small number of times. TCRdb's copy holds only in-frame clones and misses some; the assay was immunoSEQ multiplex PCR. Found here are over 100,000 clones, nearly 90% of them singletons; the top ten hold roughly 1.2%. The receptor comes from a woman aged 18-29 years in good health and CMV-seronegative. The sample taken for sequencing was PBMCs.

The CDR3 loop reads CASSTSGWDNYGYTF. In DNA, the CDR3 is TGTGCCAGTAGTACGTCAGGGTGGGATAACTATGGCTACACCTTC. This sequence joins TRBV19 and TRBJ1-2, with a tentative D call TRBD1 (5 bases). The CDR3 runs to 15 residues. Deletions cut 4 bases from V and 1 base from J, with 13 bases between. The germline CDR1 and CDR2 sequences are LNHDA and SQIVND (reference sequence).